A single sample gave rise to the 26 T cell receptor beta chains below, sequenced in a study of shared clonotypes between healthy human individuals. Only in-frame clones appear in the TCRdb table, and some are missing; sequencing was by immunoSEQ multiplex PCR. The data contain about 490,000 clones, 70% to 80% of them singletons. The specimen sequenced was PBMCs. These receptors all stem from a woman in her forties in good health. Some clones in this sample may be carry-over from other donors' samples.

Notes on this clone: The sample has other DNA sequences that encode this CDR3 too. The V gene is TRBV18, the J gene TRBJ2-7; D is unclear. The CDR3 contains 14 residues. V was shortened by 6 bases and J by 7 bases, with 19 bases between the two germline ends. CDR1 is KGHSH and CDR2 is LQKENI in the germline V gene. The CDR3 DNA reads TGTGCCAGCTCCCCATCGTACAGATCCCTTGAGCAGTACTTC. Amino acids: CASSPSYRSLEQYF.

About this clone: The sample contains more than one DNA sequence encoding this CDR3. The chain has TRBV2 and TRBJ1-3, with D unclear. CDR1 SNHLY and CDR2 FYNNEI come from the germline V gene. The CDR3 has 14 amino acids. V lost 4 bases and J 0 bases, leaving 7 bases between the germline ends. The CDR3 sequence: CASSAGSSGNTIYF. The CDR3 DNA is TGTGCCAGCAGTGCCGGTAGCTCTGGAAACACCATATATTTT. Complete variable domain (other parts from reference TRBV2 and TRBJ1-3): EPEVTQTPSHQVTQMGQEVILRCVPISNHLYFYWYRQILGQKVEFLVSFYNNEISEKSEIFDDQFSVERPDGSNFTLKIRSTKLEDSAMYFCASSAGSSGNTIYFGEGSWLTVV.

The chain links TRBV28 to TRBJ2-4, with D perhaps TRBD2 (6 bases). V was clipped by 2 bases and J by 5 bases, with 25 bases between them. Germline loops: CDR1 MDHEN, CDR2 SYDVKM. The CDR3 has 19 amino acids. Here the CDR3 DNA reads TGTGCCAGCAGTTTAGAGAAAAACTGGAGGGCCATTGTGGAAAACATTCAGTACTTC. As protein: CASSLEKNWRAIVENIQYF.

This clone was counted once. V and J are TRBV20-1 and TRBJ1-2; unclear D gene. From germline, CDR1 is DFQATT and CDR2 SNEGSKA (reference sequence). CDR3 length: 9 residues. Trimming removed 2 bases from V and 7 bases from J, with 2 bases in between. The CDR3 sequence: CSARFGYTF. CDR3 coding DNA: TGCAGTGCTAGATTTGGCTACACCTTC.

Regarding this clone: A far larger clone is a single base away, which makes a read error likely. The identical CDR3 is also encoded by other nucleotide sequences in the sample. The rearrangement joins TRBV6-4 to TRBJ2-1; no clear D. V lost 0 bases, J lost 8 bases, and 17 bases lay in between. The CDR3 totals 16 residues. CDR1 and CDR2 from the germline V gene are MRHNA and SNTAGT. Here the CDR3 DNA reads TGTGCCAGCAGTGACTCCATGGCAGGACCTACGGATGAGCAGTTCTTC. Protein: CASSDSMAGPTDEQFF.

Concerning this clone: Other DNA sequences in the sample encode the same CDR3. The rearrangement uses TRBV6-6 and TRBJ2-5; D call uncertain. Trimming stripped 6 bases from V and 4 bases from J, with 15 bases between. This CDR3 is built from 14 residues. Germline CDR1 and CDR2: MNHNY and SVGAGI (reference sequence). The CDR3 sequence is CASRGYTSLETQYF. The CDR3 coding sequence is TGTGCCAGCAGGGGCTATACGTCCCTAGAGACCCAGTACTTC.

There are many counts of this clone. The chain joins TRBV15 to TRBJ1-4, with 12 nucleotides matching TRBD1. Germline values: CDR1 LNHNV, CDR2 YYDKDF (reference sequence). This CDR3 contains 15 residues. After removal of 2 bases from V and 7 bases from J, the junction contained 2 bases not matched to a gene. The CDR3 is CATSRPGQGAEKLFF. CDR3 nucleotide sequence: TGTGCCACCAGCAGACCGGGACAGGGGGCTGAAAAACTGTTTTTT.

This chain's CDR3 is CASSWGGRGETQYF. CDR3 DNA: TGTGCCAGCAGCTGGGGGGGCAGGGGAGAGACCCAGTACTTC. This chain links TRBV7-2 with TRBJ2-5; TRBD2 is a possible D gene (7 bases). Germline-derived CDR1 and CDR2 are SGHTA and FQGNSA. V gave up 4 bases and J gave up 4 bases, with 13 bases separating them. This CDR3 is 14 amino acids long.

V gene TRBV29-1 combines with J gene TRBJ2-5; TRBD1 matches at 9 bases. The CDR3 is made up of 13 amino acids. Germline V CDR1 and CDR2: SQVTM, ANQGSEA. Germline trimming cut 7 bases from V and 2 bases from J; bases unmatched to any gene: 5. The CDR3 DNA reads as TGCAGCGCGAGACAGGGGGGACAAGAGACCCAGTACTTC. Translating it yields CSARQGGQETQYF. Complete variable domain (other parts from reference TRBV29-1 and TRBJ2-5): SAVISQKPSRDICQRGTSLTIQCQVDSQVTMMFWYRQQPGQSLTLIATANQGSEATYESGFVIDKFPISRPNLTFSTLTVSNMSPEDSSIYLCSARQGGQETQYFGPGTRLLVL.

This clone was found a few times. J is TRBJ1-5 and V is TRBV30; D is perhaps TRBD1 (6 bases). Deletions cut 0 bases from V and 11 bases from J, with 14 bases between. Germline CDR1 and CDR2: GTSNPN and SVGIG (reference sequence). CDR3 length equals 13 residues. Here the CDR3 DNA reads TGTGCCTGGAGTGTACGGGGGGGCCAAGCCCAGCATTTT. This sequence encodes CAWSVRGGQAQHF.

The rearrangement uses TRBV2 and TRBJ2-7, with D maybe TRBD2 (6 bases). Germline V gene lookup returns CDR1 SNHLY and CDR2 FYNNEI. This CDR3 region has 13 residues. V gave up 6 bases and J gave up 3 bases, with 12 bases separating them. As DNA, the CDR3 is TGTGCCAGCAGGGTGCAGGGAGGCTACGAGCAGTACTTC. The encoded protein is CASRVQGGYEQYF.

As to this clone: It may be a read error: a sequence one base away is much more abundant. The chain uses TRBV9 and TRBJ2-5; no clear D. Germline loops: CDR1 SGDLS, CDR2 YYNGEE. The CDR3 loop spans 15 amino acids. CDR3 in amino acids: CASNVDPRSQETQYF. DNA of the CDR3: TGTGCCAGCAACGTAGATCCCAGGTCCCAAGAGACCCAGTACTTC.

The rearrangement uses TRBV6-5 and TRBJ2-1; 9 bases match TRBD2. Germline V lookup: CDR1 MNHEY, CDR2 SVGAGI. The V gene end was trimmed by 2 bases and the J gene end by 9 bases; junction bases not matched to a gene: 8. The CDR3 has 15 amino acids. CDR3 loop: CASSYPSGGKLEQFF. DNA of the CDR3: TGTGCCAGCAGTTACCCAAGCGGGGGGAAGCTTGAGCAGTTCTTC.

Remarks on this clone: A read error likely explains this, since a far larger clone differs by one base. V and J are TRBV27 and TRBJ1-1, with TRBD1 as a possible D gene (5 bases). The CDR3 sequence is 15 residues long. V dropped 2 bases and J dropped 3 bases, with 13 bases sitting between them. Germline CDR1 and CDR2: MNHEY and SMNVEV (reference sequence). The DNA for the CDR3 is TGTGCCAGCAGTTTACGGACACCCATGTACACTGAAGCTTTCTTT. Its protein product is CASSLRTPMYTEAFF.

The rearrangement joins TRBV27 to TRBJ2-1; D is perhaps TRBD1 or TRBD2 (5 bases each). This CDR3 has 15 amino acids. The V end lost 2 bases, the J end lost 4 bases, and 12 bases lay between the germline ends. Per the germline V gene, CDR1 is MNHEY and CDR2 is SMNVEV (reference sequence). The CDR3 nucleotides read TGTGCCAGCAGTTTACCCGGGACGGGTTACAATGAGCAGTTCTTC. Translated: CASSLPGTGYNEQFF.

Comments on this clone: The sample contains more than one DNA sequence encoding this CDR3. This sequence joins TRBV4-2 and TRBJ1-1; D is unresolved. V was shortened by 1 base and J by 1 base, with 4 bases between the two germline ends. CDR3 length: 13 amino acids. CDR1 is LGHNA, CDR2 YNFKEQ, per germline. The CDR3 reads CASSQGPNTEAFF. In DNA form, the CDR3 reads TGTGCCAGCAGCCAAGGACCGAACACTGAAGCTTTCTTT.

V usage is TRBV5-1 and J usage is TRBJ2-7; TRBD1 matches 9 bases. The CDR3 contains 13 residues. The V gene end was trimmed by 4 bases and the J gene end by 3 bases; junction bases not matched to a gene: 2. Germline CDR1 SGHRS, CDR2 YFSETQ. The CDR3 protein is CASSRQGDYEQYF. The CDR3 DNA reads TGCGCCAGCAGCCGACAGGGGGACTACGAGCAGTACTTC.

The rearrangement links TRBV11-2 to TRBJ2-7; 8 positions match TRBD2. V shed 5 bases, J shed 2 bases, and the junction held 8 bases outside the gene matches. The CDR3 spans 15 residues. The germline gives CDR1 SGHAT, CDR2 FQNNGV. CDR3 DNA sequence: TGTGCCAGCAGCCCCACGGGACTAGGCACCTACGAGCAGTACTTC. Translating gives CASSPTGLGTYEQYF.

This clone was seen once. A much larger clonotype is one base distant, so this may be a read error. The V call is TRBV5-6, the J call TRBJ2-7, with D possibly matching TRBD1 (6 bases). This CDR3 contains 16 residues. Looked up from germline, CDR1 is SGHDT and CDR2 is YYEEEE. In nucleotides, the CDR3 is TGTGCCAGCGGCTTGGGAAGGGGGTTCGTCTCCTACGAGCAGTACTTC. It specifies CASGLGRGFVSYEQYF.

In its sample, this clone was seen a few times. CDR3 DNA: TGTGCCAGCAGCTTGAGGGTCACTGAAGCTTTCTTT. Its translation is CASSLRVTEAFF. This chain links TRBV5-6 with TRBJ1-1; D remains unclear. V lost 1 base and J 4 bases, leaving 5 bases between the germline ends. The germline V gene has CDR1 SGHDT and CDR2 YYEEEE. The CDR3 spans 12 residues. Full variable domain (rest looked up from reference TRBV5-6 and TRBJ1-1): DAGVTQSPTHLIKTRGQQVTLRCSPKSGHDTVSWYQQALGQGPQFIFQYYEEEERQRGNFPDRFSGHQFPNYSSELNVNALLLGDSALYLCASSLRVTEAFFGQGTRLTVV.

This sequence joins TRBV7-9 and TRBJ2-1; tentatively, D is TRBD1 (5 bases). Trimming removed 5 bases from V and 8 bases from J, with 22 bases in between. CDR1 SEHNR and CDR2 FQNEAQ come from the germline V gene (reference sequence). The length of the CDR3 is 16 residues. In nucleotides, the CDR3 is TGTGCCAGCAGCCCGCGGCAGGGTATATCGGTCGATGAGCAGTTCTTC. As protein: CASSPRQGISVDEQFF.

V and J are TRBV19 and TRBJ2-7; perhaps TRBD2 as D (6 bases). In germline, CDR1 is LNHDA, CDR2 SQIVND (reference sequence). V was cut by 6 bases and J by 4 bases, with 13 bases left in between. The CDR3 is 13 amino acids. CDR3 bases: TGTGCCAGTAGCCCCGGGAGAGAATACGAGCAGTACTTC. Protein product: CASSPGREYEQYF.

J is TRBJ2-3 and V is TRBV11-2, with unresolved D. The closer fit of TRBJ1-5 to the DNA end suggests the J call may be wrong. CDR3 length equals 15 residues. CDR1 and CDR2 from the germline V gene are SGHAT and FQNNGV. CDR3 nucleotide sequence: TGTGCCAGCAGCTTAGATCCTACTCCCACAGATACGCAGCATTTT. Amino acid sequence: CASSLDPTPTDTQHF.

The chain has TRBV6-1 and TRBJ1-1; possibly TRBD1 for D (5 bases). V lost 8 bases to trimming and J lost 0 bases, with 10 bases between them. This CDR3 is built from 13 residues. CDR1 is MNHNS, CDR2 SASEGT, per germline. The CDR3 DNA reads as TGTGCCAGCGCCAGACAGTTGAACACTGAAGCTTTCTTT. It translates to CASARQLNTEAFF.

This clone was counted a few times. This chain uses TRBV10-1 with TRBJ2-7; 7 nucleotides align to TRBD1. CDR3 length equals 14 residues. V gave up 7 bases and J gave up 2 bases; unmatched junction bases: 8. Germline CDR1 is WNHNN and CDR2 is SYGVQD (reference sequence). For the CDR3, the DNA is TGCGCCAGCATAGCCGGGCAGGGGGCCTACGAGCAGTACTTC. This codes for CASIAGQGAYEQYF.

V usage is TRBV4-1 and J usage is TRBJ2-1; maybe TRBD2 (5 bases). V was shortened by 4 bases and J by 3 bases, with 19 bases between the two germline ends. This CDR3 contains 17 residues. Germline V CDR1 and CDR2: MGHRA, YSYEKL. CDR3 loop: CASSPSAAGSDYNEQFF. CDR3 bases: TGCGCCAGCAGCCCCTCGGCCGCGGGTTCGGACTACAATGAGCAGTTCTTC.